These 8 T cell receptor beta chains were all obtained from the same sample, sequenced in a study of technical replicates of blood from a few donors. Data came from immunoSEQ multiplex PCR; TCRdb stores just in-frame clones and leaves some out. This sample yields roughly 70,000 clones, of which approximately 89% are seen a single time; roughly 4.7% belongs to the top ten. The sequenced sample consisted of PBMCs. The receptors here all came from a human donor in good health. Some clones in this sample may be carry-over from other donors' samples.

In its sample, this clone was seen once. The V and J genes are TRBV7-2 and TRBJ2-5; the D gene is possibly TRBD1 (5 bases). V was shortened by 5 bases and J by 6 bases, with 16 bases between the two germline ends. The CDR3 length is 14 residues. The germline V gene encodes CDR1 SGHTA and CDR2 FQGNSA. This chain's CDR3 is CASSPATVSQTQYF. CDR3 sequence (DNA): TGTGCCAGCAGCCCAGCGACAGTGTCCCAGACCCAGTACTTC.

V is TRBV29-1 and J is TRBJ1-3; D gene unclear. CDR1 and CDR2 (germline): SQVTM, ANQGSEA. This CDR3 comprises 14 residues. Trimming pared 7 bases from V and 0 bases from J, leaving 13 bases between. The CDR3 DNA reads TGCAGCGCCGTTACAGAGAGCTCTGGAAACACCATATATTTT. Protein product: CSAVTESSGNTIYF. The complete variable domain, with remaining parts taken from reference TRBV29-1 and TRBJ1-3, reads SAVISQKPSRDICQRGTSLTIQCQVDSQVTMMFWYRQQPGQSLTLIATANQGSEATYESGFVIDKFPISRPNLTFSTLTVSNMSPEDSSIYLCSAVTESSGNTIYFGEGSWLTVV.

This clone was found a few times. The rearrangement links TRBV18 to TRBJ1-1; D not certain. Germline CDR1 KGHSH, CDR2 LQKENI. V gave up 2 bases and J gave up 5 bases, with 12 bases separating them. The CDR3 runs to 14 residues. The CDR3 region is CASSPGGGGTEAFF. CDR3 sequence (DNA): TGTGCCAGCTCACCAGGTGGCGGAGGGACTGAAGCTTTCTTT.

The V call is TRBV5-6, the J call TRBJ1-2; no firm D call. Trimming removed 4 bases from V and 5 bases from J, with 18 bases in between. CDR1 and CDR2 (germline): SGHDT, YYEEEE. The CDR3 consists of 15 residues. CDR3 nucleotides: TGTGCCAGCAGCCTCGAGGTCACCGTGAGGTATGGCTACACCTTC. Its translation: CASSLEVTVRYGYTF.

The rearrangement joins TRBV9 to TRBJ2-7; D gene ambiguous. CDR3 size: 16 residues. Looked up from germline, CDR1 is SGDLS and CDR2 is YYNGEE. Trimming removed 0 bases from V and 1 base from J, with 14 bases in between. The CDR3 region is CASSVEQAPSSYEQYF. The CDR3 DNA sequence: TGTGCCAGCAGCGTAGAGCAAGCACCTAGTTCCTACGAGCAGTACTTC.

This clone has just one count. The J gene is TRBJ1-1, the V gene TRBV10-3; D is uncertain. The V end lost 2 bases, the J end lost 0 bases, and 7 bases lay between the germline ends. Germline CDR1 and CDR2: ENHRY and SYGVKD. This CDR3 contains 14 residues. The CDR3 DNA reads TGTGCCATCAGTGAGGGCTTGGTGAACACTGAAGCTTTCTTT. Amino acids: CAISEGLVNTEAFF.

The CDR3 DNA is TGTGCCAGTAGTATGGCTAGCGGGGGGTACAACTCCTACGAGCAGTACTTC. This translates into CASSMASGGYNSYEQYF. The chain joins TRBV19 to TRBJ2-7; 11 nucleotides line up with TRBD2. The CDR3 covers 17 residues. The V gene end was trimmed by 3 bases and the J gene end by 0 bases; junction bases not matched to a gene: 7. Germline values: CDR1 LNHDA, CDR2 SQIVND (reference sequence).

The count of this clone is one. The chain has TRBV5-1 and TRBJ2-5; perhaps TRBD2 as D (5 bases). V was cut by 1 base and J by 4 bases, with 8 bases left in between. There are 13 residues in the CDR3. Per the germline V gene, CDR1 is SGHRS and CDR2 is YFSETQ. CDR3 sequence: CASSLRTGETQYF. The CDR3 DNA reads TGCGCCAGCAGCTTGCGGACTGGAGAGACCCAGTACTTC. The full variable domain, with the rest looked up from reference TRBV5-1 and TRBJ2-5, is KAGVTQTPRYLIKTRGQQVTLSCSPISGHRSVSWYQQTPGQGLQFLFEYFSETQRNKGNFPGRFSGRQFSNSRSEMNVSTLELGDSALYLCASSLRTGETQYFGPGTRLLVL.